A single sample is the source of the 3 T cell receptor beta chains below, sequenced in a study of blood T cells in healthy people across ages (dated by TCRdb to between 2014 and 2017). The receptor library was made with 5' RACE. Sequencing was carried out with an Illumina HiSeq 2500. The second PCR ran for roughly 6 to 11 cycles and used a J-beta primer mix along with a sample-barcoded 5' primer. The public reads were quality trimmed at Q25 with fastp and then assembled into clones with MiXCR by TCRdb, keeping productive beta chains. Merged by CDR3 protein, the rows form single entries marked with the most common genes and DNA. The sample data list around 1,700,000 distinct CDR3 sequences, and roughly 30% of these were observed just once. The leading ten clones occupy roughly 8% of the sample. Input material: blood. These receptors all come from a woman between 25 and 40 years old in good health.

In the case of this clonotype: A clone one base away is much larger, so this may be a read error. V and J are TRBV10-1 and TRBJ2-4; a weak D match, TRBD2 (6 bases). The J call is uncertain, as TRBJ2-7 better fits the DNA end. The CDR3 consists of 15 residues. From germline, CDR1 is WNHNN and CDR2 SYGVQD (reference sequence). CDR3 region: CASSESLGRDYEQYV. For the CDR3, the DNA is TGCGCCAGCAGTGAGTCCCTGGGGCGGGACTACGAGCAGTACGTC.

This clonotype appeared a few times. V and J are TRBV25-1 and TRBJ1-6, with 7 bases aligning to TRBD1. With 8 bases clipped from V and 3 bases from J, the junction kept 7 bases outside the gene matches. Germline values: CDR1 MGHDK, CDR2 SYGVNS. The CDR3 totals 15 residues. The CDR3 region is CASRQGSHYNSPLHF. The DNA of the CDR3 is TGTGCCAGCCGACAGGGTTCCCACTATAATTCACCCCTCCACTTT.

The sample holds one count of this clonotype. The gene calls are TRBV7-2 and TRBJ2-5; 7 positions match TRBD2. There are 16 residues in the CDR3. Trimming removed 3 bases from V and 1 base from J; junction bases left unmatched: 8. The germline V gene has CDR1 SGHTA and CDR2 FQGNSA. Written as DNA, the CDR3 is TGTGCCAGCAGCTTTTCGCGGGGGACTTTCCAAGAGACCCAGTACTTC. It is translated as CASSFSRGTFQETQYF.